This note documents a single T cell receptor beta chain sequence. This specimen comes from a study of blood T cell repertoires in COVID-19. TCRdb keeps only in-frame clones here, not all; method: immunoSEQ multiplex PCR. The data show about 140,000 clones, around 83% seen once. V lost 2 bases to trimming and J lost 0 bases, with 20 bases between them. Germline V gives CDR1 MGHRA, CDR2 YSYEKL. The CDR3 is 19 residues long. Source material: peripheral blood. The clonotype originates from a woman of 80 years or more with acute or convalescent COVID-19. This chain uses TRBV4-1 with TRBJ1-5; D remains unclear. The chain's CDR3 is CASSQMAGSYSHSNQPQHF. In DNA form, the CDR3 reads TGCGCCAGCAGCCAAATGGCGGGAAGTTACAGTCATAGCAATCAGCCCCAGCATTTT.